This T cell receptor (beta chain) is drawn from a study of tissue T cells after allogeneic stem cell transplantation (dated by TCRdb to the early 2020s). For the wider study: Every GVHD patient got a graft from a donor, with four grafts unmodified and three CD34-selected to deplete T cells. For tissues with multiple samples, a pathologist reviewed H&E sections and gave sequencing priority to samples with histologically apparent lymphocytes. The study profiled TCR beta repertoires across many tissues from research autopsies of patients with and without GVHD, plus mouse models of GVHD. On the human side, the study was prospective and observational, with no blinding or randomization. Overall results and qualifications from the work: Within patients, how anatomically similar tissues were was a major factor shaping TCR repertoire composition, regardless of disease or transplant status. Only a few T cell clones appeared in more than one patient, yet motif-based clustering showed tissue-specific repertoire signatures that were shared between patients. In both patients and mice, T cells from blood and spleen covered only a limited part of the TCR repertoire found in tissues. The patient cohort was small and clinically heterogeneous, and sampling depth was acknowledged as a limitation. Which tissue TCRs were alloreactive or antigen-specific was not determined in the study, and some clones might have been persisting host cells.

Note on this clone: The antigen it recognizes is unknown. No clone much larger than this one lies a single base away; base qualities are absent.

Spanning cysteine to phenylalanine, the CDR3 consists of 15 amino acids. Just CDR3 DNA is preserved here, 45 bases in frame from base 1. The germline V gene gives CDR1 as SGDLS and CDR2 as YYNGEE. V trim: 0 bases; J trim: 6 bases; unmatched bases: 5. Libraries came from the immunoSEQ multiplex PCR assay. TCRbeta CDR3 sequencing was done by Adaptive Biotechnologies at survey depth, reporting CDR3 sequences, V/J genes, productive frequency and template counts. TCR beta CDR3 regions were amplified from genomic DNA instead of RNA. Per the original workflow: Jensen-Shannon divergence was used to quantify pairwise repertoire overlap between tissues, with a value of 1 meaning complete divergence and a value of 0 meaning identical repertoires. Tissues were grouped by single-linkage agglomerative hierarchical clustering of pairwise JSD values, and the clustering results were shown as dendrograms. GLIPH2 was run on all patient samples with simulation_depth 1000, kmer_min_depth 3 and cdr3_length_cutoff 8, and groups with more than two unique CDR3s were retained. A standardized tissue-overlap score was calculated by extrapolating Jaccard GLIPH-group overlap across patients to a standard repertoire size of 1000 clones. Linear mixed-effect models, with tissue as a fixed effect and individual as a random effect, were used to test how diversity related to clinical or experimental variables. TCRdb carries this immuneACCESS record with in-frame sequences only. Its versions omit some clonotypes, under half of them owing to an unresolved V gene in the studies checked, with the rest unexplained. That table gives V, J and clone size, and the DNA gave D and trimming. The sample table contains 1,300 to 1,500 clones; only one count was recorded for roughly 85% of them. More than 4.5% of the sample comes from the top ten.

The sample's time point label, decoded: human tissue collected at research (rapid) autopsy. Over an approximately three-year period, a research-autopsy study prospectively enrolled fewer than ten adult allo-HCT recipients who had steroid-refractory GVHD. Every GVHD patient had gastrointestinal GVHD and was given several lines of GVHD-directed therapy, and several of the GVHD patients also had skin involvement. After a median post-mortem interval of about 9.4 hours, autopsy tissues were collected, including GI sites from esophagus to rectum, liver, skin, and lymphoid organs such as spleen. Each autopsy specimen was cut in two, with one portion flash-frozen in liquid nitrogen and the remainder formalin-fixed, and the outer muscle layers of GI specimens were removed. Genomic DNA was extracted from frozen tissues using the Mag-Bind Blood & Tissue DNA HDQ 96 Kit on a Chemagic 360 or the DNeasy Blood & Tissue Kit. Extracted DNA was further purified with the Genomic DNA Clean & Concentrator-25 kit because of concern about red blood cell contamination.

Sequenced here: esophageal tissue, sampled at autopsy. This TCR came from a male patient aged 35-69 years with steroid-refractory graft-versus-host disease after an allogeneic stem cell transplant. After transplantation, some T cells may belong to the graft donor instead of the recipient. This chain joins TRBV9 to TRBJ2-3; 9 middle bases align to TRBD2. The CDR3 corresponds to CASSVESGGRDTQYF. In nucleotides, the sequence is TGTGCCAGCAGCGTAGAAAGCGGGGGGCGGGATACGCAGTATTTT. Beyond the CDR3, the reference TRBV9 and TRBJ2-3 genes provide the residues; the full variable domain reads: DSGVTQTPKHLITATGQRVTLRCSPRSGDLSVYWYQQSLDQGLQFLIQYYNGEERAKGNILERFSAQQFPDLHSELNLSSLELGDSALYFCASSVESGGRDTQYFGPGTRLTVL.